This is a list of T cell receptor beta chains from one sample in a study of T cells after posttransplantation cyclophosphamide. This table comes from immunoSEQ multiplex PCR, and its TCRdb copy is limited to in-frame clones, with some not included. The sample consists of tens of thousands of clones, 95% to 98% of them appearing once. Material: naive CD4+ T cells sorted from PBMCs. All receptors come from a man aged 45-60 years in good health, CMV-negative, and a related stem cell transplant donor. The CDR3 runs from the conserved cysteine through the conserved F or W. Fields, in order: J gene, V gene, D gene, clone size, CDR3 DNA, CDR3 protein. The D gene is left open where the match is weak. Clone size is shown for a subset of rows, as once, few, many or a class of expanded clone.

TRBJ2-7 | TRBV10-3 | TRBD1 | . | TGTGCCACGGGGGACAGGAGCTACGAGCAGTACTTC | CATGDRSYEQYF
TRBJ1-2 | TRBV20-1 | . | . | TGCAGCGGCTGGGCCTATGGCTACACCTTC | CSGWAYGYTF
TRBJ1-2 | TRBV7-3 | . | . | TGTGCCAGCAGCTCTGGGCCGGCCTATGGCTACACCTTC | CASSSGPAYGYTF
TRBJ2-3 | TRBV6-6 | . | once | TGTGCCAGCAGTGCAGGGGTTGGCACAGATACGCAGTATTTT | CASSAGVGTDTQYF
TRBJ2-5 | TRBV27 | TRBD1 | . | TGTGCCAGCAGTCCGCGACAGGGTCCACAGACCCAGTACTTC | CASSPRQGPQTQYF
TRBJ2-3 | TRBV4-1 | TRBD1 | . | TGCGCCAGCAGCCGACGGAAGCGGGACAGGGGATGGGCAGATACGCAGTATTTT | CASSRRKRDRGWADTQYF
TRBJ2-7 | TRBV6-1 | TRBD2 | . | TGTGCCAGCAATCAGCGGGACTACTACGAGCAGTACTTC | CASNQRDYYEQYF
TRBJ2-7 | TRBV5-6 | TRBD2 | . | TGTGCCAGCAGCTTGCCGGGACTAGTCCTGTACGAGCAGTACTTC | CASSLPGLVLYEQYF
TRBJ2-1 | TRBV5-1 | TRBD2 | . | TGCGCCAGCAGCTTGCAGCCCCGGACTAGCTACAATGAGCAGTTCTTC | CASSLQPRTSYNEQFF
TRBJ2-3 | TRBV7-8 | TRBD2 | . | TGTGCCAGCAGCCCCAGGGACAGCTGGACTAGCGGGAGGGGCTATACGCAGTATTTT | CASSPRDSWTSGRGYTQYF
TRBJ2-1 | TRBV6-5 | TRBD1 | . | TGTGCCAGCAGTCGGGACAGGGCTTACAATGAGCAGTTCTTC | CASSRDRAYNEQFF